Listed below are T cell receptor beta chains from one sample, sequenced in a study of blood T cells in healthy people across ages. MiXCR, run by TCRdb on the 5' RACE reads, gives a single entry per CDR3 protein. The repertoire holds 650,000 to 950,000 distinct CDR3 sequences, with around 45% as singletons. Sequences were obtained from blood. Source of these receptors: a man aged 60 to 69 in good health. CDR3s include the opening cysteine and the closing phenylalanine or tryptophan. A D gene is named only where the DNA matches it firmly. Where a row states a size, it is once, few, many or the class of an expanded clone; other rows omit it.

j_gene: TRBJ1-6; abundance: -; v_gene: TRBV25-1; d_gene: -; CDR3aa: CASSVSRPSNSPLHF; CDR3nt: TGTGCCAGCAGCGTAAGCCGACCATCCAATTCACCCCTCCACTTT
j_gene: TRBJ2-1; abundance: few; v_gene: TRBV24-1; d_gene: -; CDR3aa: CATSDETTREAYNEQFF; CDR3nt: TGTGCCACCAGTGATGAAACAACACGTGAGGCCTACAATGAGCAGTTCTTC
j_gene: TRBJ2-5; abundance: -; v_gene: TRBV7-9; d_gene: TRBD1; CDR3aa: CASSNNRGTQETQYF; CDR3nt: TGTGCCAGCAGCAATAACAGGGGGACCCAAGAGACCCAGTACTTC
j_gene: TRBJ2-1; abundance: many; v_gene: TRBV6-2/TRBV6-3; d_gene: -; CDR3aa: CASSGDYNEQFF; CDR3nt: TGTGCCAGCAGTGGGGACTACAATGAGCAGTTCTTC
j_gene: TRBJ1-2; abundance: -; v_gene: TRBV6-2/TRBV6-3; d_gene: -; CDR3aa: CASSYGLTIGYTF; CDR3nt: TGTGCCAGCAGTTACGGTCTCACGATCGGCTACACCTTC
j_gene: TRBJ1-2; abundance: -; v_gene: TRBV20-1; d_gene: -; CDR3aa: CSARDTPNYGYTF; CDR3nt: TGCAGTGCTAGAGATACACCTAACTATGGCTACACCTTC
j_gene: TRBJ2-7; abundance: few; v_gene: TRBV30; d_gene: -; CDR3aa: CAWSKGFYEQYF; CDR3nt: TGTGCCTGGAGTAAGGGCTTTTACGAGCAGTACTTC
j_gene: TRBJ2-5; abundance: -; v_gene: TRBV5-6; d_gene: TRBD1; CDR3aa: CASSVWDRQETQYF; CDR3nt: TGTGCCAGCAGCGTTTGGGACAGACAAGAGACCCAGTACTTC
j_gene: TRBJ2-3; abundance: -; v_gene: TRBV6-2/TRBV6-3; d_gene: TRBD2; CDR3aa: CASRRTSGGSPTDTQYF; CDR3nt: TGTGCCAGCAGAAGGACTAGCGGGGGTTCCCCCACAGATACGCAGTATTTT
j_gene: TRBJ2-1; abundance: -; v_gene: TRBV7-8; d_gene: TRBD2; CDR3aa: CASSSTSGGWNEQFF; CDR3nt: TGTGCCAGCAGCTCTACTAGCGGGGGCTGGAATGAGCAGTTCTTC
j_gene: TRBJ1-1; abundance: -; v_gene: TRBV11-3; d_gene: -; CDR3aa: CASSPRSREAFF; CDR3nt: TGTGCCAGCAGCCCGAGGTCCCGGGAAGCTTTCTTT
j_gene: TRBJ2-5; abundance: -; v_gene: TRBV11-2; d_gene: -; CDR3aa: CASSYRDQIYNEQYF; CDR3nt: TGTGCCAGCAGCTACCGGGACCAGATCTACAATGAGCAGTACTTC
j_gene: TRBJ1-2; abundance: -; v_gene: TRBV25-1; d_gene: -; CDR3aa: CASSEDQGNYGYTF; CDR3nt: TGTGCCAGCAGTGAAGACCAGGGGAACTATGGCTACACCTTC
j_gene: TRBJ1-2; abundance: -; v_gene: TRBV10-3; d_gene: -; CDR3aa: CAIGSKQGRGYTF; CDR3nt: TGTGCCATTGGGTCGAAACAGGGTCGCGGCTACACCTTC
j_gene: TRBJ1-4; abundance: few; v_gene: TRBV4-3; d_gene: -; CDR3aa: CASSQPGSSTNEKLFF; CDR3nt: TGCGCCAGCAGCCAACCGGGCAGTTCAACTAATGAAAAACTGTTTTTT
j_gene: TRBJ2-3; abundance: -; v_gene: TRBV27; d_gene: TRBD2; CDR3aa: CASSFASGGPDTQYF; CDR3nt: TGTGCCAGCAGTTTTGCTAGCGGGGGACCAGATACGCAGTATTTT
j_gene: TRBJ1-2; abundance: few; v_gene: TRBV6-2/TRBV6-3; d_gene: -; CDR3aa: CASSAPVFIRYGYTF; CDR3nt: TGTGCCAGCAGCGCCCCGGTTTTCATTCGGTATGGCTACACCTTC
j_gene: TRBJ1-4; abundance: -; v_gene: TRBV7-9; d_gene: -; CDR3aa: CASSGGTRNEKLFF; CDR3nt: TGTGCCAGCAGCGGCGGGACAAGAAATGAAAAACTGTTTTTT
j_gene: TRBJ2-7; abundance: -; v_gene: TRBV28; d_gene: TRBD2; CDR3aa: CASTKTSGGGYEQYF; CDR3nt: TGTGCCAGCACAAAGACTAGCGGGGGTGGTTACGAGCAGTACTTC
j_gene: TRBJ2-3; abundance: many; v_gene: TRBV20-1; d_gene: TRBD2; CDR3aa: CSSYAPSGEDTQYF; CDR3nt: TGCAGTTCCTACGCGCCTAGCGGGGAAGATACGCAGTATTTT
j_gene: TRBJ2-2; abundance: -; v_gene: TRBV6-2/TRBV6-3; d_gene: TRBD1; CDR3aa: CASSVDRSLTGELFF; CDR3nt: TGTGCCAGCAGTGTGGACAGGAGCCTCACCGGGGAGCTGTTTTTT
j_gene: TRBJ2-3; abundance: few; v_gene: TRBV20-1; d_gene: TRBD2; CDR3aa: CSAFRDYRAGGTDTQYF; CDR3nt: TGCAGTGCTTTCCGGGACTACCGGGCGGGGGGCACAGATACGCAGTATTTT
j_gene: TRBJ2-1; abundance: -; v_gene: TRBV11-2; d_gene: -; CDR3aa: CATRKWENEQFF; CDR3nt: TGTGCCACCAGGAAATGGGAGAATGAGCAGTTCTTC
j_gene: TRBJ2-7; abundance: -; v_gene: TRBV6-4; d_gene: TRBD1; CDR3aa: CASVTGQQTYEQYF; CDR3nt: TGTGCCAGCGTCACGGGACAGCAAACCTACGAGCAGTACTTC
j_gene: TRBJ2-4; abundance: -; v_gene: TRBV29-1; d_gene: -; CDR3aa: CSVEQGFRNIQYF; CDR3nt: TGCAGCGTTGAACAGGGATTTAGGAACATTCAGTACTTC
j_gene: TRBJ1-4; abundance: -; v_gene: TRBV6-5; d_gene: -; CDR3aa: CASRTQGSGEKLFF; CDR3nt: TGTGCCAGCAGGACACAGGGAAGCGGTGAAAAACTGTTTTTT
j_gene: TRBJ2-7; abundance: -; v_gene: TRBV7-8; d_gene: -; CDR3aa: CASSSHRNSYEQYF; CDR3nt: TGTGCCAGCAGCTCACACCGGAACTCCTACGAGCAGTACTTC
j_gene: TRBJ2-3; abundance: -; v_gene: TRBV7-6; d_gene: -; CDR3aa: CASRGSDLGTDTQYF; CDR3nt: TGTGCCAGCAGGGGCTCAGACCTCGGCACAGATACGCAGTATTTT
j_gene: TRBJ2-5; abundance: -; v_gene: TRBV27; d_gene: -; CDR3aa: CASRRGVWETQYF; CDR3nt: TGTGCCAGCAGGAGAGGGGTATGGGAGACCCAGTACTTC